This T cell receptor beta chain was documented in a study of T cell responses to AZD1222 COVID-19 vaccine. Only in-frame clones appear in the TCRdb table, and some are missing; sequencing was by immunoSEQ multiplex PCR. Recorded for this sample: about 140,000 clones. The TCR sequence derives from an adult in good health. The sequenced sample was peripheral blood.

The CDR3 loop reads CASGWWGEQFF. The CDR3 DNA is TGTGCCAGTGGATGGTGGGGTGAGCAGTTCTTC. The chain links TRBV19 to TRBJ2-1; D is unresolved. The CDR3 is 11 amino acids. Germline CDR1 is LNHDA and CDR2 is SQIVND (reference sequence). V was trimmed by 8 bases and J by 9 bases, leaving 11 bases between them.